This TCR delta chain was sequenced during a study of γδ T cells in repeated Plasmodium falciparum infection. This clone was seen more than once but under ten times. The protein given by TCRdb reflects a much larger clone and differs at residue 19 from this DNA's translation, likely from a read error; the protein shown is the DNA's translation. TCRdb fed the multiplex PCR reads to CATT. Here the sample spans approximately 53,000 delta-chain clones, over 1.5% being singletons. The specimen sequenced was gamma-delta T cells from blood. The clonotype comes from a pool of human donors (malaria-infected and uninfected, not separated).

CDR3 residues: CALGESFPNRWLGRYTDKPIF. The CDR3 DNA is TGTGCTCTTGGGGAATCTTTTCCCAACCGGTGGCTGGGGAGATACACCGATAAACCCATCTTT. There is no J gene call, but TRDV1 is given as the V gene; the tabulated D call, TRDD3, remains unverified against the DNA. This CDR3 has 21 residues. The V gene's germline CDR1 is TSWWSYY and CDR2 QGS.